A single sample gave rise to the 30 T cell receptor beta chains below, sequenced in a study of cytomegalovirus exposure and HLA in healthy donors. Both 60 Vbeta primers and 13 Jbeta primers went into the PCR. Libraries were prepared by immunoSEQ multiplex PCR; TCRdb keeps only in-frame clonotypes and omits some of them. The sample records some 100,000 clones, 79% being singletons. Sequenced input: PBMCs. The receptors shown here come from a female donor in good health and CMV-seropositive.

This sequence joins TRBV6-5 and TRBJ1-2; D gene unclear. Trimming removed 6 bases from V and 6 bases from J, with 11 bases in between. The CDR3 spans 12 residues. Per the germline V gene, CDR1 is MNHEY and CDR2 is SVGAGI. CDR3: CASSYREDGYTF. DNA for the CDR3: TGTGCCAGCAGCTATAGGGAGGATGGCTACACCTTC.

This clone has only one observation. V is TRBV7-8 and J is TRBJ2-7, with 11 bases matching TRBD2. Looked up from germline, CDR1 is SGHVS and CDR2 is FQNEAQ. The CDR3 runs 15 residues. The junction had 6 bases not matched to a gene; V was cut back by 5 bases and J by 3 bases. Here the CDR3 reads CASSNPGLAVYEQYF. In DNA, the CDR3 is TGTGCCAGCAGCAACCCGGGACTAGCGGTCTACGAGCAGTACTTC.

The V gene is TRBV9, the J gene TRBJ2-1, with no clear D. CDR1 and CDR2 (germline): SGDLS, YYNGEE. CDR3 length: 11 amino acids. Between the trimmed V and J ends, which lost 4 bases and 10 bases, there was a span of 9 bases. CDR3 amino acids: CASSNLQEQFF. CDR3 bases: TGTGCCAGCAGCAACCTCCAGGAGCAGTTCTTC. Supplemented by reference TRBV9 and TRBJ2-1, the full variable domain reads DSGVTQTPKHLITATGQRVTLRCSPRSGDLSVYWYQQSLDQGLQFLIQYYNGEERAKGNILERFSAQQFPDLHSELNLSSLELGDSALYFCASSNLQEQFFGPGTRLTVL.

The V call is TRBV4-1, the J call TRBJ1-3; D may be TRBD1 (6 bases). Per the germline V gene, CDR1 is MGHRA and CDR2 is YSYEKL. Between the trimmed V and J ends, which lost 1 base and 0 bases, there was a span of 7 bases. The CDR3 runs to 15 residues. Written as DNA, the CDR3 is TGCGCCAGCAGCCAAGCAGGGGTCTCTGGAAACACCATATATTTT. Protein sequence: CASSQAGVSGNTIYF.

This clone was seen a single time. The rearrangement uses TRBV2 and TRBJ2-4; a possible D gene is TRBD2 (5 bases). Germline-derived CDR1 and CDR2 are SNHLY and FYNNEI. CDR3 length: 15 residues. V lost 7 bases and J 5 bases, leaving 18 bases between the germline ends. The DNA of the CDR3 is TGTGCCAGCATCCCGGGAAGGGCCGGGGAAAACATTCAGTACTTC. Translating it yields CASIPGRAGENIQYF.

V gene TRBV7-6 combines with J gene TRBJ2-7; D is perhaps TRBD2 (7 bases). The germline V gene encodes CDR1 SGHVS and CDR2 FNYEAQ. The CDR3 contains 15 residues. Trimming stripped 3 bases from V and 2 bases from J, with 14 bases between. CDR3 in amino acids: CASSFPPRGPYEQYF. As DNA, the CDR3 is TGTGCCAGCAGCTTCCCCCCGCGGGGGCCCTACGAGCAGTACTTC.

The V call is TRBV18, the J call TRBJ2-1; D is unresolved. The V end was cut by 5 bases, the J end by 5 bases, with 19 bases between. The CDR3 totals 16 residues. CDR1 KGHSH and CDR2 LQKENI come from the germline V gene. The CDR3, as DNA: TGTGCCAGCTCAACTAAGACCGTAAATCCTCACAATGAGCAGTTCTTC. It yields the protein CASSTKTVNPHNEQFF.

Of note for this clone: Other nucleotide sequences from this sample produce the same CDR3. The chain couples TRBV6-5 to TRBJ1-1; 9 bases match TRBD1. Trimming removed 9 bases from V and 4 bases from J; junction bases left unmatched: 12. The CDR3 consists of 15 residues. From germline, CDR1 is MNHEY and CDR2 SVGAGI. The CDR3 protein is CASTPIPTGGTEAFF. The CDR3 DNA reads TGTGCCAGTACCCCCATACCGACAGGGGGCACTGAAGCTTTCTTT.

Only a few counts were recorded for this clone. V is TRBV19 and J is TRBJ2-7, with D perhaps TRBD2 (5 bases). V was cut by 5 bases and J by 2 bases, with 10 bases left in between. Germline V gene lookup returns CDR1 LNHDA and CDR2 SQIVND (reference sequence). The CDR3 is 13 residues long. The CDR3 coding sequence is TGTGCCAGTAGTCCCGGGGAAGCCTACGAGCAGTACTTC. Translated, it gives CASSPGEAYEQYF. The full variable domain, in which reference TRBV19 and TRBJ2-7 provide the parts outside the CDR3, is DGGITQSPKYLFRKEGQNVTLSCEQNLNHDAMYWYRQDPGQGLRLIYYSQIVNDFQKGDIAEGYSVSREKKESFPLTVTSAQKNPTAFYLCASSPGEAYEQYFGPGTRLTVT.

The V and J genes are TRBV30 and TRBJ1-6; TRBD1 agrees at 9 bases. This CDR3 has 13 residues. Trimming at V came to 5 bases and at J to 10 bases, leaving 6 bases not matched to a gene. CDR1 and CDR2 (germline): GTSNPN, SVGIG (reference sequence). CDR3 region: CAWAQGADSPLHF. As DNA, the CDR3 is TGTGCCTGGGCACAGGGGGCTGACTCACCCCTCCACTTT. The variable domain in full, completed from reference TRBV30 and TRBJ1-6, reads SQTIHQWPATLVQPVGSPLSLECTVEGTSNPNLYWYRQAAGRGLQLLFYSVGIGQISSEVPQNLSASRPQDRQFILSSKKLLLSDSGFYLCAWAQGADSPLHFGNGTRLTVT.

V usage is TRBV11-2 and J usage is TRBJ2-3, with D maybe TRBD1 (6 bases). V lost 5 bases, J lost 0 bases, and 18 bases lay in between. Per the germline V gene, CDR1 is SGHAT and CDR2 is FQNNGV. The CDR3 has 17 amino acids. The CDR3 coding sequence is TGTGCCAGCAGCCCCGCGGTAGGGGGTAGGAGCACAGATACGCAGTATTTT. Translating gives CASSPAVGGRSTDTQYF.

This sequence joins TRBV15 and TRBJ2-7; possibly TRBD2 for D (6 bases). V lost 5 bases and J lost 1, with 9 bases in between. The length of the CDR3 is 13 residues. Per germline, CDR1 LNHNV and CDR2 YYDKDF (reference sequence). The DNA of the CDR3 is TGTGCCACCAGCCCGGCGGGGTCCTACGAGCAGTACTTC. Translated, it gives CATSPAGSYEQYF. Full variable domain (rest looked up from reference TRBV15 and TRBJ2-7): DAMVIQNPRYQVTQFGKPVTLSCSQTLNHNVMYWYQQKSSQAPKLLFHYYDKDFNNEADTPDNFQSRRPNTSFCFLDIRSPGLGDTAMYLCATSPAGSYEQYFGPGTRLTVT.

The V call is TRBV23-1, the J call TRBJ2-7; maybe TRBD2 (5 bases). TRBV23-1 has ORF status, its function being uncertain. CDR3 length: 14 amino acids. The ends were cut back, 11 bases at V and 4 bases at J, with 21 bases in the middle. CDR3 bases: TGCGCCGAGTCCGTGAAGGACGGAGGTTACGAGCAGTACTTC. Translated: CAESVKDGGYEQYF.

The chain couples TRBV5-4 to TRBJ2-1, with D perhaps TRBD1 (5 bases). Germline CDR1 is SGHNT and CDR2 is YYREEE (reference sequence). V lost 1 base and J lost 9, with 14 bases in between. There are 14 residues in the CDR3. The CDR3 nucleotides read TGTGCCAGCAGCTTGCGGCAGGGCAATGGTGAGCAGTTCTTC. As protein: CASSLRQGNGEQFF.

V is TRBV25-1 and J is TRBJ1-1; TRBD1 might be the D (6 bases). CDR3 length: 14 residues. V gave up 6 bases and J gave up 2 bases, with 13 bases separating them. Per germline, CDR1 MGHDK and CDR2 SYGVNS. For the CDR3, the DNA is TGTGCCAGCAGGTCCCAGGGGTATAACACTGAAGCTTTCTTT. Its protein product is CASRSQGYNTEAFF.

The J gene is TRBJ2-3, the V gene TRBV5-1; 10 bases are shared with TRBD1. The CDR3 is 15 residues long. Germline CDR1 reads SGHRS; CDR2 reads YFSETQ. V shed 4 bases and J 6 bases; nucleotides not matched to a gene: 8. The CDR3 protein is CASSRLGQGTDTQYF. The CDR3 bases are TGCGCCAGCAGCCGACTGGGACAGGGGACGGATACGCAGTATTTT.

The V gene is TRBV19, the J gene TRBJ1-2, with D perhaps matching TRBD1 (5 bases). The CDR3 consists of 14 residues. The germline gives CDR1 LNHDA, CDR2 SQIVND (reference sequence). Trimming left V 6 bases short and J 4 bases short, with 15 bases between. The CDR3 spells CASRVREGLYGYTF. In DNA form, the CDR3 reads TGTGCCAGTAGGGTCAGGGAGGGCCTCTATGGCTACACCTTC. Variable domain in full (rest from reference TRBV19 and TRBJ1-2): DGGITQSPKYLFRKEGQNVTLSCEQNLNHDAMYWYRQDPGQGLRLIYYSQIVNDFQKGDIAEGYSVSREKKESFPLTVTSAQKNPTAFYLCASRVREGLYGYTFGSGTRLTVV.

As concerns this clone: One junction end does not reproduce the germline sequence, and a read error may be involved. The chain couples TRBV6-5 to TRBJ2-6; TRBD1 might be the D (5 bases). CDR3 length equals 14 residues. Germline CDR1 MNHEY, CDR2 SVGAGI. The CDR3 reads CAGSPGPGANGLTF. CDR3 sequence (DNA): TGTGCCGGCTCCCCCGGCCCTGGGGCCAACGGCCTGACTTTC.

This rearrangement joins TRBV7-2 to TRBJ1-6; D is ambiguous. Per the germline V gene, CDR1 is SGHTA and CDR2 is FQGNSA. There are 15 residues in the CDR3. The V end was cut by 6 bases, the J end by 7 bases, with 16 bases between. The CDR3 here is CASRFRDQRNSPLHF. CDR3 coding DNA: TGTGCCAGCAGATTCCGGGATCAGCGGAATTCACCCCTCCACTTT. The full variable domain, with the rest looked up from reference TRBV7-2 and TRBJ1-6, is GAGVSQSPSNKVTEKGKDVELRCDPISGHTALYWYRQSLGQGLEFLIYFQGNSAPDKSGLPSDRFSAERTGGSVSTLTIQRTQQEDSAVYLCASRFRDQRNSPLHFGNGTRLTVT.

This chain uses TRBV19 with TRBJ1-2; possibly TRBD1 for D (5 bases). The CDR3 consists of 16 residues. Trimming took 2 bases from V and 4 from J, leaving 17 bases between them. Germline CDR1 and CDR2: LNHDA and SQIVND (reference sequence). In DNA form, the CDR3 reads TGTGCCAGTAGTATAAATCAGGGAAGGAGGGGCTATGGCTACACCTTC. Translating gives CASSINQGRRGYGYTF.

This clone appeared a single time. This chain joins TRBV5-1 and TRBJ2-3; TRBD2 agrees at 7 bases. Germline CDR1 is SGHRS and CDR2 is YFSETQ. Trimming cost V 0 bases and J 0 bases; bases outside gene matches: 4. The CDR3 length is 16 residues. DNA of the CDR3: TGCGCCAGCAGCTTGGAGGAGGGACTAAGCACAGATACGCAGTATTTT. It encodes CASSLEEGLSTDTQYF.

The chain carries TRBV7-9 and TRBJ1-6; perhaps TRBD1 as D (5 bases). Trimming took off 11 bases at V and 3 bases at J, with 14 bases between the two ends. Germline CDR1 reads SEHNR; CDR2 reads FQNEAQ (reference sequence). The CDR3 extends over 14 amino acids. The DNA for the CDR3 is TGTGCCTCTCGGGGGGGACTCTATAATTCACCCCTCCACTTT. It yields the protein CASRGGLYNSPLHF. The full variable domain, its missing parts supplied by reference TRBV7-9 and TRBJ1-6, is DTGVSQNPRHKITKRGQNVTFRCDPISEHNRLYWYRQTLGQGPEFLTYFQNEAQLEKSRLLSDRFSAERPKGSFSTLEIQRTEQGDSAMYLCASRGGLYNSPLHFGNGTRLTVT.

The rearrangement links TRBV5-5 to TRBJ1-4; D unresolved. There are 14 residues in the CDR3. V lost 0 bases and J 0 bases, leaving 3 bases between the germline ends. Germline values: CDR1 SGHKS, CDR2 YYEKEE (reference sequence). Written as DNA, the CDR3 is TGTGCCAGCAGCTTGGCAACAACTAATGAAAAACTGTTTTTT. Translation gives CASSLATTNEKLFF.

V usage is TRBV4-3 and J usage is TRBJ1-6; D unclear. Germline CDR1 and CDR2: LGHNA and YSLEER. The CDR3 runs 19 residues. V lost 1 base to trimming and J lost 0 bases, with 16 bases between them. CDR3 DNA: TGCGCCAGCAGCCAAGTGGGGAGGCCGGGAAGCTCCTATAATTCACCCCTCCACTTT. Translated: CASSQVGRPGSSYNSPLHF.

In this sample, this clone turned up a few times. A junction boundary mismatches the germline segment, possibly from a read error. The chain joins TRBV7-9 to TRBJ2-3; 8 bases agree with TRBD2. The length of the CDR3 is 14 residues. Germline CDR1 is SEHNR and CDR2 is FQNEAQ (reference sequence). CDR3 nucleotide sequence: TGTTCCAGCAACCCGGGGGGGGGCACAGATACGCAGTATTTT. Residues: CSSNPGGGTDTQYF.

The V call is TRBV14, the J call TRBJ2-5; no definite D call. CDR1 and CDR2 from the germline V gene are SGHDN and FVKESK. The CDR3 contains 15 residues. Trimming removed 6 bases from V and 2 bases from J, with 16 bases in between. In DNA, the CDR3 is TGTGCCAGCAGGCATTCCGAGGTGCAACAAGAGACCCAGTACTTC. It translates to CASRHSEVQQETQYF.

V is TRBV7-2 and J is TRBJ1-1; D remains ambiguous. This CDR3 is built from 15 residues. Trimming pared 2 bases from V and 5 bases from J, leaving 15 bases between. Germline V CDR1 and CDR2: SGHTA, FQGNSA. The CDR3 region has the DNA TGTGCCAGCAGCTTATTAGCGTCGGCGGGGACTGAAGCTTTCTTT. Encoded protein: CASSLLASAGTEAFF. Full variable domain (outside the CDR3, taken from reference TRBV7-2 and TRBJ1-1): GAGVSQSPSNKVTEKGKDVELRCDPISGHTALYWYRQSLGQGLEFLIYFQGNSAPDKSGLPSDRFSAERTGGSVSTLTIQRTQQEDSAVYLCASSLLASAGTEAFFGQGTRLTVV.

This chain links TRBV6-5 with TRBJ1-2; D might be TRBD1 (6 bases). This CDR3 contains 13 residues. The V end lost 6 bases, the J end lost 8 bases, and 16 bases lay between the germline ends. Germline CDR1 is MNHEY and CDR2 is SVGAGI. The CDR3 DNA sequence: TGTGCCAGCAGACAAGGACAGACCGGGGGCTACACCTTC. It encodes CASRQGQTGGYTF.

A single count supports this clone. V and J are TRBV6-6 and TRBJ2-7, with a weak D call TRBD1 (6 bases). The V end was cut by 2 bases, the J end by 0 bases, with 8 bases between. The CDR3 loop spans 14 amino acids. Germline assignment: CDR1 MNHNY and CDR2 SVGAGI (reference sequence). CDR3 coding DNA: TGTGCCAGCAGTTACAAACAGGGCTCCTACGAGCAGTACTTC. Encoded protein: CASSYKQGSYEQYF.

The rearrangement links TRBV15 to TRBJ2-7, with 8 bases identical to TRBD2. The CDR3 has 15 amino acids. Looked up from germline, CDR1 is LNHNV and CDR2 is YYDKDF (reference sequence). V trimming: 5 bases; J trimming: 0 bases; junction bases outside the gene matches: 6. The CDR3 sequence: CATSAGGLSSYEQYF. As DNA, the CDR3 is TGTGCCACCAGCGCGGGGGGCCTAAGCTCCTACGAGCAGTACTTC.